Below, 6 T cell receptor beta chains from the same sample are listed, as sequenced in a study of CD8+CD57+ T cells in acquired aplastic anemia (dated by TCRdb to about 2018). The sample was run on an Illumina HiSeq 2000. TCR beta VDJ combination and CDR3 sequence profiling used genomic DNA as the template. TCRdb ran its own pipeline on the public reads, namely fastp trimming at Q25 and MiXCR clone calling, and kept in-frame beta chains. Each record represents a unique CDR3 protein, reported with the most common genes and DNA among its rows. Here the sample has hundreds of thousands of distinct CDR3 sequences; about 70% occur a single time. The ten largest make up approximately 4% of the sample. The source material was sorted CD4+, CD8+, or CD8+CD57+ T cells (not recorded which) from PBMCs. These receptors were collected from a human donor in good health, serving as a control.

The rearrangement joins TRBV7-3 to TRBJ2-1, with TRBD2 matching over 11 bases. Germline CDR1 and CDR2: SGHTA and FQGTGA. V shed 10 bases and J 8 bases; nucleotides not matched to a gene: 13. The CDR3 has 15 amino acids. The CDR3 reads CATTTGTSGADEQFF. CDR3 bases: TGTGCCACCACCACGGGGACTAGCGGCGCGGATGAGCAGTTCTTC.

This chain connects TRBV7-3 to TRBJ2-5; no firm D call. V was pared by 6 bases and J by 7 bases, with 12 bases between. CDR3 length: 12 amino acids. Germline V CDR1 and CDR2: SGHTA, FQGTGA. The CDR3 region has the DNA TGTGCCAGCAGTTGGGCAGCTGGGACCCAGTACTTC. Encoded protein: CASSWAAGTQYF.

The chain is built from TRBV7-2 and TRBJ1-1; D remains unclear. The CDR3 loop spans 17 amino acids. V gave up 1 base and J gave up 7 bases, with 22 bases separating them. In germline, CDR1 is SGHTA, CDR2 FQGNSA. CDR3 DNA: TGTGCCAGCAGCTTAGACATGAACACTGAAGCTTGCTTTGAAGCTTTCTTT. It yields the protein CASSLDMNTEACFEAFF. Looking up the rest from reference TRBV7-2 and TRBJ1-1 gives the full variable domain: GAGVSQSPSNKVTEKGKDVELRCDPISGHTALYWYRQSLGQGLEFLIYFQGNSAPDKSGLPSDRFSAERTGGSVSTLTIQRTQQEDSAVYLCASSLDMNTEACFEAFFGQGTRLTVV.

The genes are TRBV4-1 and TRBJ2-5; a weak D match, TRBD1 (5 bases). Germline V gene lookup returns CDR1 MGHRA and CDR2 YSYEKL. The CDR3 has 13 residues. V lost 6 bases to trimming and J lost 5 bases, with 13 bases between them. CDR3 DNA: TGCGCCAGCAGTGTCCAGGGCTCGGAGACCCAGTACTTC. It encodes CASSVQGSETQYF.

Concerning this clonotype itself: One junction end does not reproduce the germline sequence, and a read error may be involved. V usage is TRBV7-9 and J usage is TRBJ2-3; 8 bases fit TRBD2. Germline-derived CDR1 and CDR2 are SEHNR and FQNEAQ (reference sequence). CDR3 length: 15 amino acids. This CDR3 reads CASSLPGGEVDTQYF. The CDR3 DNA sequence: TGCGCCAGCAGCTTACCCGGGGGGGAGGTAGATACGCAGTATTTT.

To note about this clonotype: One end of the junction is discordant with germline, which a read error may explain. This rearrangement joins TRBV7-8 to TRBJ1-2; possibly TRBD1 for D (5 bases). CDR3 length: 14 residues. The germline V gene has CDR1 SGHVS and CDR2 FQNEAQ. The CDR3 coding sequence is TGTGCCAGCAGCTCCCCAGGGCGTGGCTATGAGCAGTCCTTC. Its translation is CASSSPGRGYEQSF.